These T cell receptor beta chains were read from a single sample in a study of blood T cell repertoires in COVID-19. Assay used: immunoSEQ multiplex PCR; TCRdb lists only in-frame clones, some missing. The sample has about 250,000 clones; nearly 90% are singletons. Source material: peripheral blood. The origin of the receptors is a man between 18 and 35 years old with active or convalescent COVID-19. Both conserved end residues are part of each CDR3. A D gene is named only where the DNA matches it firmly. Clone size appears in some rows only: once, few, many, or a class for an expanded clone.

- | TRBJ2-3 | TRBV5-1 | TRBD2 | CASSLGLAGGLDTQYF | TGCGCCAGCAGCTTGGGTTTAGCGGGGGGCCTAGATACGCAGTATTTT
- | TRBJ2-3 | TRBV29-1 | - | CSVEGEVTRGTDTQYF | TGCAGCGTTGAAGGGGAGGTAACCCGTGGCACAGATACGCAGTATTTT
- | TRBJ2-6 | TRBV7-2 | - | CASSLVSGGAGANVLTF | TGTGCCAGCAGCTTAGTGTCCGGGGGAGCTGGGGCCAACGTCCTGACTTTC
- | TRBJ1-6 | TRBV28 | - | CASSLAGVENSPLHF | TGTGCCAGCAGTTTGGCGGGGGTTGAGAATTCACCCCTCCACTTT
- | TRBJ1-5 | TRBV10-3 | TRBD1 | CAIRPDRDQPQHF | TGTGCCATCAGGCCGGACAGGGATCAGCCCCAGCATTTT
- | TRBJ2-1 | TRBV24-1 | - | CATSDAGDNEQFF | TGTGCCACCAGTGATGCAGGGGACAATGAGCAGTTCTTC
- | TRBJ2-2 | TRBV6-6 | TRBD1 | CASSRRQGASSVNTGELFF | TGTGCCAGCAGTCGTAGACAGGGGGCGAGTTCGGTTAACACCGGGGAGCTGTTTTTT
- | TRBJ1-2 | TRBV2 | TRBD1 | CASSGQVAYGYTF | TGTGCCAGCAGCGGACAGGTCGCCTATGGCTACACCTTC
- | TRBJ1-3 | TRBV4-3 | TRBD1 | CASSQGADRAGNTIYF | TGCGCCAGCAGCCAGGGGGCTGACAGGGCTGGAAACACCATATATTTT
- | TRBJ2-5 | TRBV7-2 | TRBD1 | CASSLAQGTAQETQYF | TGTGCCAGCAGCTTAGCGCAAGGGACAGCGCAAGAGACCCAGTACTTC
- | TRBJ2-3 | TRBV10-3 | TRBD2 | CAISGLGSGRTDTQYF | TGTGCCATCAGTGGCCTGGGGAGCGGGAGGACAGATACGCAGTATTTT
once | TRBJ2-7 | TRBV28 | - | CASKTPLSYEQYF | TGTGCCAGCAAGACACCCCTCTCCTACGAGCAGTACTTC
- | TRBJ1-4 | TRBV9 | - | CASSVGGNEKLFF | TGTGCCAGCAGCGTTGGGGGGAATGAAAAACTGTTTTTT
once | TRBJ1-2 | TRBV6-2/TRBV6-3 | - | CASSHPGENYGYTF | TGTGCCAGCAGCCACCCAGGGGAGAACTATGGCTACACCTTC
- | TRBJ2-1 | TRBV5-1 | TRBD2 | CASSLAGLAVNNEQFF | TGCGCCAGCAGCTTGGCCGGACTAGCGGTAAACAATGAGCAGTTCTTC
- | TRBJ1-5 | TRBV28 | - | CASSPRSGGTSNQPQHF | TGTGCCAGCAGTCCCCGGTCTGGGGGCACCAGCAATCAGCCCCAGCATTTT
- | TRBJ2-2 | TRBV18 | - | CASSNSNTGELFF | TGTGCCAGCTCTAACTCGAACACCGGGGAGCTGTTTTTT
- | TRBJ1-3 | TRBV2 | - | CASGGRGAAGNTIYF | TGTGCCAGCGGAGGACGCGGGGCTGCTGGAAACACCATATATTTT
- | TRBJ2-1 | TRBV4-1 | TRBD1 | CASSLGPDRVNEQFF | TGCGCCAGCAGCCTTGGGCCGGACAGGGTCAACGAGCAGTTCTTC
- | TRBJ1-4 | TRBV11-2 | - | CASSGVRGRGEKLFF | TGTGCCAGCAGCGGCGTAAGAGGCCGCGGGGAAAAACTGTTTTTT
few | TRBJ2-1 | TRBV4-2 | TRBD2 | CASSQSASGRAGEQFF | TGTGCCAGCAGCCAGTCGGCTAGCGGGAGGGCCGGTGAGCAGTTCTTC
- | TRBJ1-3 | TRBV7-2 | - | CASSQGHRPVSGNTIYF | TGTGCCAGCAGCCAAGGACACAGGCCAGTCTCTGGAAACACCATATATTTT
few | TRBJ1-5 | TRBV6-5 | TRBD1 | CASIRDRADQPQHF | TGTGCCAGCATCCGAGACAGGGCGGATCAGCCCCAGCATTTT
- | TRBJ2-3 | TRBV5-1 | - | CASSLAGGPTTDTQYF | TGCGCCAGCAGCTTGGCCGGGGGACCCACCACAGATACGCAGTATTTT
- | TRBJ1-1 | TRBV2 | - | CASSVLGTRAEAFF | TGTGCCAGCAGTGTTCTTGGCACTAGAGCTGAAGCTTTCTTT
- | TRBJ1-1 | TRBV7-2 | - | CASSLTGTQNTEAFF | TGTGCCAGCAGTCTGACCGGGACACAGAACACTGAAGCTTTCTTT
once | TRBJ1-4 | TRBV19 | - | CASSLRGAATNEKLFF | TGTGCCAGCTCCCTTCGGGGGGCTGCAACTAATGAAAAACTGTTTTTT
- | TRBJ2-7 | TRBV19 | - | CASSGRSYEQYF | TGTGCCAGTAGTGGCAGGTCCTACGAGCAGTACTTC
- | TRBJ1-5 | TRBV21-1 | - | CASSKEGHPFTYSNQPQHF | TGTGCCAGCAGCAAAGAGGGGCACCCTTTTACTTATAGCAATCAGCCCCAGCATTTT
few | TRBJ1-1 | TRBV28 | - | CASSLGRAMNTEAFF | TGTGCCAGCAGTTTGGGCAGGGCAATGAACACTGAAGCTTTCTTT
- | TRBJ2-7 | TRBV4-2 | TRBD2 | CASSPRASSGNPYEQYF | TGTGCCAGCAGCCCTAGGGCTTCTAGCGGGAACCCCTACGAGCAGTACTTC
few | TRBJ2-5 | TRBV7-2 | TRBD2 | CASSFRLAGRETQYF | TGTGCCAGCAGCTTTCGACTAGCGGGGAGAGAGACCCAGTACTTC
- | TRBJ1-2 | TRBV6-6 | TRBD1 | CASSDRGAYGYTF | TGTGCCAGCAGTGACAGGGGGGCCTATGGCTACACCTTC
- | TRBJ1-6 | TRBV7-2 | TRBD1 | CASRVQQGSTPLHF | TGTGCCAGCAGGGTACAACAGGGGTCTACACCCCTCCACTTT